This T cell receptor beta chain comes out of a study of cytomegalovirus exposure and HLA in healthy donors. 13 Jbeta primers and 60 Vbeta primers were used for the PCR. Using immunoSEQ multiplex PCR, the repertoire was profiled, and TCRdb retains in-frame clones only, with some absent. The sample has nearly 110,000 clones, 60% to 80% seen once. CDR3 length: 15 residues. Per the germline V gene, CDR1 is MDHEN and CDR2 is SYDVKM. V trimming: 6 bases; J trimming: 1 base; junction bases outside the gene matches: 5. Turning to this clone: Its antigen is unidentified.

General study points: In vitro assays verified that a few CMV-associated chains recognized CMV antigens specifically.

The rearrangement joins TRBV28 to TRBJ1-5; 8 positions agree with TRBD1. The sample comprised PBMCs. The source of this sequence is a boy between 10 and 17 years old in good health and CMV-seronegative. The CDR3 DNA reads as TGTGCCAGCAGGGGACAGGACTTCAGCAATCAGCCCCAGCATTTT. It encodes CASRGQDFSNQPQHF.